The next 17 T cell receptor beta chains were all read from a single sample in a study of T cell changes during pregnancy in multiple sclerosis. Profiled with immunoSEQ multiplex PCR; TCRdb holds only in-frame clones, not every one. The sample has approximately 12,000 clones; roughly 90% are singletons. The sequenced sample was CD8+ T cells from peripheral blood mononuclear cells, obtained after pregnancy. These receptors all stem from a female donor in good health, enrolled as a control in a pregnancy study.

This clone came up once. The rearrangement uses TRBV6-1 and TRBJ2-3; no clear D gene. Germline assignment: CDR1 MNHNS and CDR2 SASEGT. V lost 4 bases and J lost 2, with 10 bases in between. The CDR3 contains 14 residues. CDR3 region: CASSVTQNTDTQYF. The CDR3 bases are TGTGCCAGCAGTGTTACTCAAAACACAGATACGCAGTATTTT.

This chain connects TRBV7-8 to TRBJ1-2, with no clear D. This CDR3 region has 15 residues. V shed 7 bases and J shed 4 bases, with 19 bases lying between them. Germline assignment: CDR1 SGHVS and CDR2 FQNEAQ. The CDR3 DNA reads TGTGCCAGCACTCCCCACGGTGAGGCGGGCTATGGCTACACCTTC. Translating gives CASTPHGEAGYGYTF.

V usage is TRBV28 and J usage is TRBJ2-7; D unresolved. This CDR3 region has 14 residues. Trimming removed 0 bases from V and 2 bases from J, with 8 bases in between. Germline CDR1 reads MDHEN; CDR2 reads SYDVKM. The CDR3 here is CASSLWAATYEQYF. The CDR3 region has the DNA TGTGCCAGCAGTTTATGGGCTGCCACCTACGAGCAGTACTTC. Supplemented by reference TRBV28 and TRBJ2-7, the full variable domain reads DVKVTQSSRYLVKRTGEKVFLECVQDMDHENMFWYRQDPGLGLRLIYFSYDVKMKEKGDIPEGYSVSREKKERFSLILESASTNQTSMYLCASSLWAATYEQYFGPGTRLTVT.

The genes are TRBV5-5 and TRBJ2-7; 10 positions match TRBD1. This CDR3 is 14 amino acids long. The trim removed 4 bases at V and 5 bases at J, leaving 6 bases unmatched. Germline CDR1 SGHKS, CDR2 YYEKEE (reference sequence). This CDR3 reads CASSHGQGGDEQYF. The CDR3 nucleotides read TGTGCCAGCAGCCATGGACAGGGGGGCGACGAGCAGTACTTC.

This sequence joins TRBV2 and TRBJ2-6, with D uncertain. The germline gives CDR1 SNHLY, CDR2 FYNNEI. V lost 7 bases and J lost 5, with 3 bases in between. CDR3 length: 11 amino acids. CDR3 sequence reads: CASTRANVLTF. CDR3 DNA sequence: TGTGCCAGCACCAGGGCCAACGTCCTGACTTTC.

CDR3 sequence reads: CASNRGVGYTF. The CDR3 region has the DNA TGTGCCAGTAACAGGGGGGTCGGCTACACCTTC. The chain couples TRBV19 to TRBJ1-2; TRBD1 aligns across 8 bases. From germline, CDR1 is LNHDA and CDR2 SQIVND (reference sequence). V shed 7 bases and J 8 bases; nucleotides not matched to a gene: 3. The CDR3 consists of 11 residues.

V gene TRBV6-1 combines with J gene TRBJ2-5; 7 bases are shared with TRBD2. The junction had 14 bases not matched to a gene; V was cut back by 2 bases and J by 5 bases. The CDR3 has 17 amino acids. Germline V lookup: CDR1 MNHNS, CDR2 SASEGT. CDR3 nucleotides: TGTGCCAGCAGTGAATATCGCGGGGAGGGGCTTGCGGAGACCCAGTACTTC. Protein product: CASSEYRGEGLAETQYF.

This rearrangement joins TRBV25-1 to TRBJ1-6; tentative D call: TRBD1 (5 bases). Germline CDR1 MGHDK, CDR2 SYGVNS. Trimming took off 7 bases at V and 9 bases at J, with 10 bases between the two ends. There are 12 residues in the CDR3. CDR3 sequence reads: CASTEGVSPLHF. CDR3 coding DNA: TGTGCCAGCACCGAAGGGGTTTCACCCCTCCACTTT.

This chain joins TRBV27 and TRBJ2-1; TRBD2 matches 11 bases. V lost 5 bases to trimming and J lost 4 bases; unmatched junction nucleotides: 7. The CDR3 has 16 amino acids. CDR1 MNHEY and CDR2 SMNVEV come from the germline V gene (reference sequence). The CDR3 spells CASSPNLAGGYNEQFF. In DNA, the CDR3 is TGTGCCAGCAGTCCCAACCTAGCGGGAGGATACAATGAGCAGTTCTTC.

This clone was recorded only once. The V call is TRBV11-3, the J call TRBJ2-7; D unresolved. The CDR3 runs 12 residues. Germline CDR1 is SGHNT and CDR2 is YENEEA. V was cut by 4 bases and J by 4 bases, with 8 bases left in between. This CDR3 is CASSSPGYEQYF. The CDR3 nucleotides read TGTGCCAGCAGCTCCCCGGGTTACGAGCAGTACTTC.

The chain couples TRBV6-4 to TRBJ2-1; 8 nucleotides line up with TRBD2. V lost 3 bases and J lost 6; bases outside the gene matches: 4. This CDR3 is 14 amino acids long. CDR1 is MRHNA and CDR2 is SNTAGT in the germline V gene. CDR3 sequence (DNA): TGTGCCAGCAGTGAAATCGGGGGGGCCAATGAGCAGTTCTTC. Amino acid sequence: CASSEIGGANEQFF.

CDR3 sequence (DNA): TGTGCCAGCAGCCAAGATGAGGGGACAGGGCGAGAGCAGTACTTC. It specifies CASSQDEGTGREQYF. This chain uses TRBV4-2 with TRBJ2-7, with 9 bases that match TRBD1. CDR3 length equals 15 residues. The germline V gene has CDR1 LGHNA and CDR2 YNFKEQ. The V and J ends lost 0 bases and 7 bases, in that order; junction bases with no gene match: 7.

The V and J genes are TRBV5-1 and TRBJ1-2; D ambiguous. Germline V CDR1 and CDR2: SGHRS, YFSETQ. The ends were cut back, 4 bases at V and 5 bases at J, with 9 bases in the middle. The CDR3 loop spans 12 amino acids. The CDR3, as DNA: TGCGCCAGCAGCCAAGACAAATATGGCTACACCTTC. Amino acid sequence: CASSQDKYGYTF.

This sequence joins TRBV28 and TRBJ2-5; 8 bases align to TRBD2. The CDR3 is 16 amino acids. Germline-derived CDR1 and CDR2 are MDHEN and SYDVKM. Trimming cost V 2 bases and J 5 bases; bases outside gene matches: 10. As DNA, the CDR3 is TGTGCCAGCAGTTTACCCGAAGCGGGAGTACAGGAGACCCAGTACTTC. Translated, it gives CASSLPEAGVQETQYF.

The chain combines TRBV27 with TRBJ2-1; no reliable D call. CDR1 and CDR2 from the germline V gene are MNHEY and SMNVEV (reference sequence). The ends were cut back, 1 base at V and 4 bases at J, with 8 bases in the middle. This CDR3 has 14 residues. The CDR3 sequence: CASSLLSRYNEQFF. In DNA form, the CDR3 reads TGTGCCAGCAGTTTATTGTCGCGATACAATGAGCAGTTCTTC.

This chain joins TRBV18 and TRBJ2-1; a possible D gene is TRBD1 (6 bases). The CDR3 totals 16 residues. V lost 6 bases to trimming and J lost 0 bases, with 15 bases between them. In germline, CDR1 is KGHSH, CDR2 LQKENI. This CDR3 is CASSPQGPSSYNEQFF. The CDR3 coding sequence is TGTGCCAGCTCTCCTCAGGGGCCAAGCTCCTACAATGAGCAGTTCTTC.

This clone was found a few times. The chain joins TRBV13 to TRBJ2-7; D is perhaps TRBD2 (6 bases). Germline CDR1 PRHDT, CDR2 FYEKMQ (reference sequence). V lost 1 base and J 6 bases, leaving 16 bases between the germline ends. This CDR3 comprises 15 residues. The CDR3 DNA follows: TGTGCCAGCAGCTTAGCGACTAGTTGGTACGGCGAGCAGTACTTC. Residues: CASSLATSWYGEQYF.